Sequencing of this T cell receptor (beta chain) was carried out in a study of blood T cell repertoires in COVID-19. Only in-frame clones appear in the TCRdb table, and some are missing; sequencing was by immunoSEQ multiplex PCR. The sample lists approximately 120,000 clones, roughly 92% occurring once. This CDR3 is 16 amino acids long. Trimming took off 3 bases at V and 0 bases at J, with 12 bases between the two ends. Germline-derived CDR1 and CDR2 are SGHRS and YFSETQ. The sequenced sample was peripheral blood. This TCR was recovered from a man aged 50 to 60 with COVID-19, enrolled during active disease. The chain has TRBV5-1 and TRBJ1-4; perhaps TRBD1 as D (5 bases). The CDR3 bases are TGCGCCAGCAGCTGGGGCAACCCTGCAACTAATGAAAAACTGTTTTTT. As protein: CASSWGNPATNEKLFF.